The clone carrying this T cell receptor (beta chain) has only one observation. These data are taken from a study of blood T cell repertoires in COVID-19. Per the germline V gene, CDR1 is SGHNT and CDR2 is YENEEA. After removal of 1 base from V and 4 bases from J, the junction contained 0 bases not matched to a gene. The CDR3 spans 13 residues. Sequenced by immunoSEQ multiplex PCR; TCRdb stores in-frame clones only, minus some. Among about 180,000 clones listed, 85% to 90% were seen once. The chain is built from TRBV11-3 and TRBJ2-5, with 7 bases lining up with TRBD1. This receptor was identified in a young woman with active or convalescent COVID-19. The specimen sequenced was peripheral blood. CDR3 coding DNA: TGTGCCAGCAGCTTAGGACAGGGAGAGACCCAGTACTTC. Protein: CASSLGQGETQYF.